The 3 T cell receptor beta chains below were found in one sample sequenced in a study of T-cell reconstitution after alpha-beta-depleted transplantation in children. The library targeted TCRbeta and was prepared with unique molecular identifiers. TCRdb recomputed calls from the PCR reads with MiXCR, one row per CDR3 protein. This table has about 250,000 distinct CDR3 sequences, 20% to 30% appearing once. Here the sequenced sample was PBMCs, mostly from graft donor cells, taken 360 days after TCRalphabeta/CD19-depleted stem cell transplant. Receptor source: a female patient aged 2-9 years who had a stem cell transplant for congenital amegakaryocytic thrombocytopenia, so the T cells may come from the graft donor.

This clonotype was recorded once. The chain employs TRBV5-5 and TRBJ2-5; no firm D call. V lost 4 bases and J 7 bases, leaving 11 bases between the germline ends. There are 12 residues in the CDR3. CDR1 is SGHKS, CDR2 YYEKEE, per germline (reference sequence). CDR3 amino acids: CASSPQWVTQYF. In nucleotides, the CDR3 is TGTGCCAGCAGCCCCCAGTGGGTGACCCAGTACTTC.

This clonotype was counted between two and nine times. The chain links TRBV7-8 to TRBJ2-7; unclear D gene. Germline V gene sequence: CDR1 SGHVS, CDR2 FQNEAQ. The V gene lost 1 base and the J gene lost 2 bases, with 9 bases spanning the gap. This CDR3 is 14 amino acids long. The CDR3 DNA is TGTGCCAGCAGCTTAGTAGGCCAGGCCTACGAGCAGTACTTC. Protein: CASSLVGQAYEQYF.

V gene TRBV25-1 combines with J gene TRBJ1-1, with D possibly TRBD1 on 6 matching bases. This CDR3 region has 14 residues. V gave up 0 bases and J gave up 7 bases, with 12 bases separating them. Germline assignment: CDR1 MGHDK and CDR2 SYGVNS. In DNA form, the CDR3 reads TGTGCCAGCAGTGAATATAGCGGGGGGCGTGAAGCTTTCTTT. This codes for CASSEYSGGREAFF.